The 11 T cell receptor beta chains given below trace back to one sample, sequenced in a study of cytomegalovirus exposure and HLA in healthy donors. A multiplex PCR was run with 60 Vbeta primers and 13 Jbeta primers. Only in-frame clones appear in the TCRdb table, and some are missing; sequencing was by immunoSEQ multiplex PCR. Of more than 200,000 clones listed, 60% to 80% are singletons. Sequencing input: PBMCs. These receptors all come from a man between 18 and 35 years old in good health and CMV-seronegative.

This clone came up many times. The J gene is TRBJ2-7, the V gene TRBV7-2; 7 bases agree with TRBD2. Germline V lookup: CDR1 SGHTA, CDR2 FQGNSA. Trimming cost V 1 base and J 4 bases; bases outside gene matches: 13. The CDR3 has 17 residues. Here the CDR3 reads CASSLDMIPSGPYEQYF. In DNA, the CDR3 is TGTGCCAGCAGCTTAGATATGATCCCTAGCGGCCCTTACGAGCAGTACTTC.

This clone was picked up one time. The V gene is TRBV6-1, the J gene TRBJ1-1; D is unclear. This CDR3 comprises 13 residues. Germline-derived CDR1 and CDR2 are MNHNS and SASEGT. V dropped 5 bases and J dropped 1 base, with 8 bases sitting between them. CDR3 loop: CASSSEGNTEAFF. CDR3 sequence (DNA): TGTGCCAGCAGTTCGGAGGGGAACACTGAAGCTTTCTTT.

V gene TRBV19 combines with J gene TRBJ2-7; TRBD1 might be the D (5 bases). This CDR3 has 15 residues. In germline, CDR1 is LNHDA, CDR2 SQIVND (reference sequence). Trimming took 2 bases from V and 2 from J, leaving 13 bases between them. In DNA, the CDR3 is TGTGCCAGTAGTATAAACACAGGCACGGCCTACGAGCAGTACTTC. It translates to CASSINTGTAYEQYF.

The chain has TRBV25-1 and TRBJ2-2; 7 bases are a match to TRBD2. CDR1 is MGHDK and CDR2 is SYGVNS in the germline V gene. This CDR3 has 17 residues. J gave up 3 bases and V 7 bases, and 14 bases lay outside the gene matches. Written as DNA, the CDR3 is TGTGCCAGCACGGCAGGGCGAGCGGGGCGGTACACCGGGGAGCTGTTTTTT. This codes for CASTAGRAGRYTGELFF.

In the case of this clone: Mismatch with germline at one junction end may stem from a read error. This chain uses TRBV4-2 with TRBJ2-3, with 8 bases identical to TRBD1. The V gene's germline CDR1 is LGHNA and CDR2 YNFKEQ. This CDR3 comprises 15 residues. The CDR3 DNA reads TGTGCCAGCAGCCAGAGTCAGGGGGCTTCAGATGCGCAGTATTTT. Translated, it gives CASSQSQGASDAQYF.

Regarding this clone: Only one base separates this from a far larger clonotype, so it likely reflects a read error. The chain couples TRBV27 to TRBJ2-6, with TRBD1 as a possible D gene (6 bases). CDR3 length equals 16 residues. The germline CDR1 and CDR2 sequences are MNHEY and SMNVEV (reference sequence). Trimming took off 5 bases at V and 2 bases at J, with 13 bases between the two ends. CDR3 sequence: CASSPKTGPGANVLTF. The CDR3 coding sequence is TGTGCCAGCAGTCCAAAAACAGGGCCTGGGGCCAACGTCCTGACTTTC.

The rearrangement links TRBV30 to TRBJ2-1; perhaps TRBD2 as D (6 bases). The germline V gene encodes CDR1 GTSNPN and CDR2 SVGIG (reference sequence). This CDR3 has 14 amino acids. Trimming left V 1 base short and J 6 bases short, with 13 bases between. CDR3 in DNA: TGTGCCTGGAGTGGCGGGGTTATGATCAATGAGCAGTTCTTC. Its translation: CAWSGGVMINEQFF.

The DNA of the CDR3 is TGCGCCAGCAGCCAAGCCGGACAGCCGCATGAAAAACTGTTTTTT. It is translated as CASSQAGQPHEKLFF. The chain combines TRBV4-3 with TRBJ1-4, with TRBD1 as a possible D gene (6 bases). The CDR3 loop spans 15 amino acids. V was shortened by 1 base and J by 6 bases, with 12 bases between the two germline ends. In germline, CDR1 is LGHNA, CDR2 YSLEER.

In this sample, this clone turned up a few times. The rearrangement joins TRBV7-8 to TRBJ1-4; 11 bases agree with TRBD1. This CDR3 has 15 amino acids. V was clipped by 5 bases and J by 7 bases; unmatched bases: 6. Germline V gives CDR1 SGHVS, CDR2 FQNEAQ. CDR3 DNA sequence: TGTGCCAGCAGCAGAGGACAGGGGGCTAGTGAAAAACTGTTTTTT. As protein: CASSRGQGASEKLFF. Supplemented by reference TRBV7-8 and TRBJ1-4, the full variable domain reads GAGVSQSPRYKVAKRGQDVALRCDPISGHVSLFWYQQALGQGPEFLTYFQNEAQLDKSGLPSDRFFAERPEGSVSTLKIQRTQQEDSAVYLCASSRGQGASEKLFFGSGTQLSVL.

The rearrangement joins TRBV11-2 to TRBJ2-7; 9 bases are shared with TRBD1. CDR1 is SGHAT, CDR2 FQNNGV, per germline. Trimming cost V 0 bases and J 3 bases; bases outside gene matches: 9. The CDR3 loop spans 17 amino acids. The CDR3 region has the DNA TGTGCCAGCAGCTTAGATCTTGGGGGACAGGGATTCTACGAGCAGTACTTC. It translates to CASSLDLGGQGFYEQYF.

J is TRBJ2-1 and V is TRBV5-8, with 10 bases lining up with TRBD2. There are 16 residues in the CDR3. Germline V gives CDR1 SGHTS, CDR2 YDEGEE. V was clipped by 4 bases and J by 6 bases; unmatched bases: 10. DNA for the CDR3: TGTGCCAGCAGCATAGACCCTCTAGCGGGAGTCAATGAGCAGTTCTTC. Its protein product is CASSIDPLAGVNEQFF.